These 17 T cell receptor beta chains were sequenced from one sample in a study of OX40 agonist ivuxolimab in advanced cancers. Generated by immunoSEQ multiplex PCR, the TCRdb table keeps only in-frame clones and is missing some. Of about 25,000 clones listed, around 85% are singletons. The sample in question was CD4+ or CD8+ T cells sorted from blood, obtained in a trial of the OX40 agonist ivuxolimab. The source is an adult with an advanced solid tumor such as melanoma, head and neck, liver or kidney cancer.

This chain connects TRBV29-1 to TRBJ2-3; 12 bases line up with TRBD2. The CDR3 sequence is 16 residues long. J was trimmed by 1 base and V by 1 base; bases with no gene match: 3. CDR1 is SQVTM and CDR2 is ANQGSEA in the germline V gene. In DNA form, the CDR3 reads TGCAGCGTTGAAGCGTGGACTAGCGGGGGCACAGATACGCAGTATTTT. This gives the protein CSVEAWTSGGTDTQYF.

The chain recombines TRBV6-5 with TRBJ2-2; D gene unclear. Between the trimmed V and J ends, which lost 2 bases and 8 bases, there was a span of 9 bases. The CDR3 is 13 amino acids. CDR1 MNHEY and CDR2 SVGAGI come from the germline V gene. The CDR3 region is CASSYVGLGELFF. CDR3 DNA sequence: TGTGCCAGCAGTTACGTCGGGTTGGGGGAGCTGTTTTTT.

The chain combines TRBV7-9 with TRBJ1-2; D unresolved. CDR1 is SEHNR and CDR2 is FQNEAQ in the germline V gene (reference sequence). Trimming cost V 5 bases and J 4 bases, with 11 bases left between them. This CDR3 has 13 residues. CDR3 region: CASSTGGIYGYTF. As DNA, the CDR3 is TGTGCCAGCAGCACGGGAGGGATCTATGGCTACACCTTC.

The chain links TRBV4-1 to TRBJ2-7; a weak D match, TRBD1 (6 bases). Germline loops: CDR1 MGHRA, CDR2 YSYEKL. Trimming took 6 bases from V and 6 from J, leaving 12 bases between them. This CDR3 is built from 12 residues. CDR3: CASSPTGSEQYF. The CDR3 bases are TGCGCCAGCAGTCCCACAGGGTCCGAGCAGTACTTC.

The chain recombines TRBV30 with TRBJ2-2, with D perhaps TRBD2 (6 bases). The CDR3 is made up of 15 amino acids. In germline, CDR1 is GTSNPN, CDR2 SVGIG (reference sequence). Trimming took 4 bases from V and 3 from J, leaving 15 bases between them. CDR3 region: CAWTAGGKYTGELFF. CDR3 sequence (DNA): TGTGCCTGGACCGCCGGCGGGAAATACACCGGGGAGCTGTTTTTT.

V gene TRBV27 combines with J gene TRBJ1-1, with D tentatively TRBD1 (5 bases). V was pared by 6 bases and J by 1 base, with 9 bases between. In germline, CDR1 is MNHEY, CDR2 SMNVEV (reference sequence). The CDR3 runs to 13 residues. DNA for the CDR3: TGTGCCAGCAGATCAACAGGGAACACTGAAGCTTTCTTT. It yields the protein CASRSTGNTEAFF.

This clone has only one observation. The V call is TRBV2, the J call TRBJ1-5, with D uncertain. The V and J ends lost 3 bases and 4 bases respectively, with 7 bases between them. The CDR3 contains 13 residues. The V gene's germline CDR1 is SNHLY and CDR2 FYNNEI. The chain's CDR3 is CASSDYGNQPQHF. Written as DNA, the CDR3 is TGTGCCAGCAGTGATTACGGAAATCAGCCCCAGCATTTT.

CDR3 protein: CASSSTRGYEQFF. In DNA form, the CDR3 reads TGTGCCAGCAGCAGTACTAGAGGGTATGAGCAGTTCTTC. The chain uses TRBV7-6 and TRBJ2-1; a possible D gene is TRBD2 (5 bases). The CDR3 runs to 13 residues. V lost 5 bases and J 8 bases, leaving 13 bases between the germline ends. Germline assignment: CDR1 SGHVS and CDR2 FNYEAQ.

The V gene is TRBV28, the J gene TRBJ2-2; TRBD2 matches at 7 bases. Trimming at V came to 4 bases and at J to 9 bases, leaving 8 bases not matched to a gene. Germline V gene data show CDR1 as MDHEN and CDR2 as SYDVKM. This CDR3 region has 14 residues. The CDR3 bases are TGTGCCAGCAGTTCGGACCCCGGGGGGAGGGAGCTGTTTTTT. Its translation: CASSSDPGGRELFF.

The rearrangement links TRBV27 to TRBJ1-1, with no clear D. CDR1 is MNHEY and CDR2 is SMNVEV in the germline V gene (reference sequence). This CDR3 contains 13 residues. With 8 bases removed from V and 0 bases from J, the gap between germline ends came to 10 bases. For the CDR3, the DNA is TGTGCCAGCCACACGACCTTGAACACTGAAGCTTTCTTT. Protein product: CASHTTLNTEAFF.

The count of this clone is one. CDR3: CASSEYPYEKLFF. The CDR3, as DNA: TGTGCCAGCAGTGAATATCCCTATGAAAAACTGTTTTTT. The V and J genes are TRBV25-1 and TRBJ1-4; D call uncertain. Germline V gene data show CDR1 as MGHDK and CDR2 as SYGVNS. This CDR3 is 13 amino acids long. Trimming left V 0 bases short and J 6 bases short, with 5 bases between.

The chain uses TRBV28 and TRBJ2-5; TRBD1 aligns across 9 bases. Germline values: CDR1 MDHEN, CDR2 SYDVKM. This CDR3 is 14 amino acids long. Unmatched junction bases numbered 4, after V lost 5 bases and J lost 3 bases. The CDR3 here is CASSQTGGKETQYF. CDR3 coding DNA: TGTGCCAGCAGTCAGACAGGGGGGAAAGAGACCCAGTACTTC.

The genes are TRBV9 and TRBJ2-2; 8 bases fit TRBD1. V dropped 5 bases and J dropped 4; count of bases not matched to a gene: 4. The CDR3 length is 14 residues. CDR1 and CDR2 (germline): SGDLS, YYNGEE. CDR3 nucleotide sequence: TGTGCCAGCAGGACAGGGGACGCCACCGGGGAGCTGTTTTTT. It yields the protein CASRTGDATGELFF.

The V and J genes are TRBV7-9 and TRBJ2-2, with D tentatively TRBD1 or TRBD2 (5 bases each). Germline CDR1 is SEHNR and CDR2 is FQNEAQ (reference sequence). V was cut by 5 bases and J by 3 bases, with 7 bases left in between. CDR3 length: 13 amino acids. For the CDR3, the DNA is TGTGCCAGCAGCGGGGGTGACACCGGGGAGCTGTTTTTT. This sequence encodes CASSGGDTGELFF. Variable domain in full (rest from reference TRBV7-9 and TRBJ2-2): DTGVSQNPRHKITKRGQNVTFRCDPISEHNRLYWYRQTLGQGPEFLTYFQNEAQLEKSRLLSDRFSAERPKGSFSTLEIQRTEQGDSAMYLCASSGGDTGELFFGEGSRLTVL.

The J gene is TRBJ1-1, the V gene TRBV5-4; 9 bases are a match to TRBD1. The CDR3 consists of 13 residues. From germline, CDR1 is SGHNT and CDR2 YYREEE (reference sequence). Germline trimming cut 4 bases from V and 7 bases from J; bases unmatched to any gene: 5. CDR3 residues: CASSQTGGFEAFF. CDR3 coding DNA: TGTGCCAGCAGCCAGACAGGGGGTTTTGAAGCTTTCTTT.

CDR3 DNA sequence: TGCAGTGCTAGAGAGGGCGGGAGGCAGTACTTC. It is translated as CSAREGGRQYF. The rearrangement links TRBV20-1 to TRBJ2-7, with 7 bases matching TRBD2. Germline V gene sequence: CDR1 DFQATT, CDR2 SNEGSKA (reference sequence). The trim removed 0 bases at V and 9 bases at J, leaving 2 bases unmatched. The CDR3 loop spans 11 amino acids.

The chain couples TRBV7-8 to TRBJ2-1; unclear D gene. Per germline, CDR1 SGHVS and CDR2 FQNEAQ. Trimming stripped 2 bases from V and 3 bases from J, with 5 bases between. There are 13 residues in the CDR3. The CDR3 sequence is CASSLSFYNEQFF. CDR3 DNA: TGTGCCAGCAGCTTATCCTTCTACAATGAGCAGTTCTTC.